A selection of T cell receptor beta chains follows, all from one sample in a study of blood T cell repertoires in COVID-19. This table comes from immunoSEQ multiplex PCR, and its TCRdb copy is limited to in-frame clones, with some not included. The sample has approximately 150,000 clones, 84% seen once. The sequenced sample was peripheral blood. The source of these receptors is a human donor in a cohort sampled during active COVID-19. Each CDR3 is given with its conserved first and last residue. Each record gives: CDR3 protein, CDR3 DNA, J gene, clone size, D gene, V gene. The D gene is left open where the match is weak. The size field is filled for only some rows; it gives once, few, many or a size class.

cdr3_aa: CSVDGSQPWQISYNEQFF; cdr3_nt: TGCAGCGTTGATGGCTCTCAACCGTGGCAAATCTCCTACAATGAGCAGTTCTTC; j_call: TRBJ2-1; clone_size: -; d_call: -; v_call: TRBV29-1
cdr3_aa: CASSQDLVQPQHF; cdr3_nt: TGTGCCAGCAGCCAAGACTTAGTCCAGCCCCAGCATTTT; j_call: TRBJ1-5; clone_size: once; d_call: -; v_call: TRBV3-1/TRBV3-2
cdr3_aa: CSVAGGDEKLFF; cdr3_nt: TGCAGCGTGGCCGGGGGTGATGAAAAACTGTTTTTT; j_call: TRBJ1-4; clone_size: once; d_call: -; v_call: TRBV29-1
cdr3_aa: CASSWDRGFGGTYEQYF; cdr3_nt: TGTGCCAGCAGTTGGGACAGGGGGTTTGGTGGGACCTACGAGCAGTACTTC; j_call: TRBJ2-7; clone_size: -; d_call: TRBD1; v_call: TRBV28
cdr3_aa: CASSLLSGGPSSYNEQFF; cdr3_nt: TGTGCCAGCAGCTTACTTAGCGGGGGGCCCAGCTCCTACAATGAGCAGTTCTTC; j_call: TRBJ2-1; clone_size: -; d_call: TRBD2; v_call: TRBV7-6
cdr3_aa: CSVEDRRTSGKFYNEQFF; cdr3_nt: TGCAGCGTTGAAGATCGTCGCACTAGCGGGAAATTTTACAATGAGCAGTTCTTC; j_call: TRBJ2-1; clone_size: -; d_call: TRBD2; v_call: TRBV29-1
cdr3_aa: CAQYTEAFF; cdr3_nt: TGTGCCCAATACACTGAAGCTTTCTTT; j_call: TRBJ1-1; clone_size: once; d_call: -; v_call: TRBV30
cdr3_aa: CASSIDLGGETQYF; cdr3_nt: TGTGCCAGTAGTATAGATCTAGGCGGGGAGACCCAGTACTTC; j_call: TRBJ2-5; clone_size: -; d_call: -; v_call: TRBV19
cdr3_aa: CASSLGLAGELNTQYF; cdr3_nt: TGTGCCAGCAGCCTAGGACTAGCGGGCGAACTTAATACGCAGTATTTT; j_call: TRBJ2-3; clone_size: -; d_call: TRBD2; v_call: TRBV2
cdr3_aa: CASSPQLPSGNTIYF; cdr3_nt: TGTGCCAGTAGTCCACAGCTACCCTCTGGAAACACCATATATTTT; j_call: TRBJ1-3; clone_size: once; d_call: -; v_call: TRBV19
cdr3_aa: CAWSQGGQAYGYTF; cdr3_nt: TGTGCCTGGAGCCAGGGCGGACAGGCCTATGGCTACACCTTC; j_call: TRBJ1-2; clone_size: -; d_call: TRBD1; v_call: TRBV30
cdr3_aa: CASSLISPGGELFF; cdr3_nt: TGTGCCAGCAGCTTAATATCCCCGGGGGGGGAGCTGTTTTTT; j_call: TRBJ2-2; clone_size: -; d_call: -; v_call: TRBV7-3
cdr3_aa: CAIGDRDLNTEAFF; cdr3_nt: TGTGCCATCGGGGACAGGGACCTGAACACTGAAGCTTTCTTT; j_call: TRBJ1-1; clone_size: -; d_call: TRBD1; v_call: TRBV10-3
cdr3_aa: CASTGTGNTEAFF; cdr3_nt: TGTGCCAGCACTGGAACAGGGAATACTGAAGCTTTCTTT; j_call: TRBJ1-1; clone_size: -; d_call: -; v_call: TRBV28
cdr3_aa: CASSSRLAGDYNEQFF; cdr3_nt: TGTGCCAGCAGCTCCCGACTAGCGGGGGATTACAATGAGCAGTTCTTC; j_call: TRBJ2-1; clone_size: -; d_call: TRBD2; v_call: TRBV5-6
cdr3_aa: CASSDGWAQETQYF; cdr3_nt: TGTGCCAGCAGTGATGGCTGGGCACAAGAGACCCAGTACTTC; j_call: TRBJ2-5; clone_size: -; d_call: -; v_call: TRBV25-1
cdr3_aa: CASSFGTSSNEQFF; cdr3_nt: TGCGCCAGCAGCTTCGGGACTAGCAGCAATGAGCAGTTCTTC; j_call: TRBJ2-1; clone_size: once; d_call: TRBD2; v_call: TRBV5-1
cdr3_aa: CSASEGADTQYF; cdr3_nt: TGCAGCGCCTCAGAGGGGGCAGATACGCAGTATTTT; j_call: TRBJ2-3; clone_size: -; d_call: -; v_call: TRBV29-1
cdr3_aa: CASRSNTEAFF; cdr3_nt: TGTGCCAGCAGGAGTAACACTGAAGCTTTCTTT; j_call: TRBJ1-1; clone_size: -; d_call: -; v_call: TRBV5-6
cdr3_aa: CASSQPTSGRYNEQFF; cdr3_nt: TGCGCCAGCAGCCAACCGACTAGCGGGAGATACAATGAGCAGTTCTTC; j_call: TRBJ2-1; clone_size: -; d_call: TRBD2; v_call: TRBV4-1
cdr3_aa: CASSLGTGDLNEQFF; cdr3_nt: TGCGCCAGCAGCTTGGGGACAGGGGATCTGAATGAGCAGTTCTTC; j_call: TRBJ2-1; clone_size: -; d_call: TRBD1; v_call: TRBV5-1
cdr3_aa: CASSDARSNEQFF; cdr3_nt: TGTGCCAGCAGTGACGCGCGTAGCAATGAGCAGTTCTTC; j_call: TRBJ2-1; clone_size: few; d_call: -; v_call: TRBV2
cdr3_aa: CASSGMAGGPNTGELFF; cdr3_nt: TGTGCCAGCAGCGGGATGGCAGGGGGACCAAACACCGGGGAGCTGTTTTTT; j_call: TRBJ2-2; clone_size: -; d_call: TRBD1; v_call: TRBV9
cdr3_aa: CASSIEQGAQGYTF; cdr3_nt: TGTGCCAGCAGCATAGAACAGGGGGCACAGGGCTACACCTTC; j_call: TRBJ1-2; clone_size: -; d_call: TRBD1; v_call: TRBV7-8
cdr3_aa: CASRNWDSETYEQYF; cdr3_nt: TGTGCCAGCAGAAATTGGGACAGCGAAACCTACGAGCAGTACTTC; j_call: TRBJ2-7; clone_size: -; d_call: TRBD1; v_call: TRBV6-5
cdr3_aa: CASSLAGYNEQFF; cdr3_nt: TGTGCCAGCAGCTTGGCGGGCTACAATGAGCAGTTCTTC; j_call: TRBJ2-1; clone_size: -; d_call: -; v_call: TRBV11-2
cdr3_aa: CASSRLGDGEGYTF; cdr3_nt: TGTGCCAGCTCACGACTAGGGGACGGCGAAGGCTACACCTTC; j_call: TRBJ1-2; clone_size: -; d_call: -; v_call: TRBV18
cdr3_aa: CAWSYRAAGANVLTF; cdr3_nt: TGTGCCTGGAGTTACAGGGCGGCAGGGGCCAACGTCCTGACTTTC; j_call: TRBJ2-6; clone_size: -; d_call: -; v_call: TRBV30
cdr3_aa: CASSILGAGGAVFRQPQHF; cdr3_nt: TGTGCCAGTAGTATATTGGGGGCGGGGGGGGCTGTGTTTCGTCAGCCCCAGCATTTT; j_call: TRBJ1-5; clone_size: -; d_call: -; v_call: TRBV19
cdr3_aa: CSVRQGSRTEAFF; cdr3_nt: TGCAGCGTTCGACAGGGGTCGAGAACTGAAGCTTTCTTT; j_call: TRBJ1-1; clone_size: -; d_call: TRBD1; v_call: TRBV29-1
cdr3_aa: CASSLLAGVLAGELFF; cdr3_nt: TGTGCCAGCAGCTTACTAGCGGGAGTGTTGGCCGGGGAGCTGTTTTTT; j_call: TRBJ2-2; clone_size: -; d_call: TRBD2; v_call: TRBV7-9
cdr3_aa: CASSQVHPSNGGELFF; cdr3_nt: TGTGCCAGCAGCCAAGTTCACCCTTCGAACGGCGGGGAGCTGTTTTTT; j_call: TRBJ2-2; clone_size: once; d_call: -; v_call: TRBV14
cdr3_aa: CASRGTDRAGGYTF; cdr3_nt: TGTGCCAGCAGGGGCACGGACAGGGCCGGGGGCTACACCTTC; j_call: TRBJ1-2; clone_size: few; d_call: TRBD1; v_call: TRBV2
cdr3_aa: CASSLRLDTEAFF; cdr3_nt: TGTGCCAGCAGCCTCCGGTTGGACACTGAAGCTTTCTTT; j_call: TRBJ1-1; clone_size: -; d_call: -; v_call: TRBV27
cdr3_aa: CAWSARQGTGTEAFF; cdr3_nt: TGTGCCTGGAGTGCCAGACAGGGGACAGGCACTGAAGCTTTCTTT; j_call: TRBJ1-1; clone_size: -; d_call: TRBD1; v_call: TRBV30
cdr3_aa: CATSRDGGRWNEKLFF; cdr3_nt: TGTGCCACCAGCAGAGATGGGGGGAGGTGGAATGAAAAACTGTTTTTT; j_call: TRBJ1-4; clone_size: once; d_call: -; v_call: TRBV15
cdr3_aa: CASSYSVITGARYEQYF; cdr3_nt: TGTGCCAGCAGTTACTCGGTCATCACAGGGGCTAGGTACGAGCAGTACTTC; j_call: TRBJ2-7; clone_size: -; d_call: TRBD1; v_call: TRBV6-2/TRBV6-3
cdr3_aa: CASSISGTGSGEKLFF; cdr3_nt: TGTGCCAGTAGTATTTCTGGGACAGGGTCGGGTGAAAAACTGTTTTTT; j_call: TRBJ1-4; clone_size: -; d_call: TRBD1; v_call: TRBV19
cdr3_aa: CASSGTSEPDTQYF; cdr3_nt: TGTGCCAGCAGTGGGACTAGTGAACCAGATACGCAGTATTTT; j_call: TRBJ2-3; clone_size: -; d_call: TRBD2; v_call: TRBV2
cdr3_aa: CASSEGQPGLYEQYF; cdr3_nt: TGTGCCAGCAGTGAAGGGCAGCCAGGATTGTACGAGCAGTACTTC; j_call: TRBJ2-7; clone_size: once; d_call: -; v_call: TRBV6-1
cdr3_aa: CASSHPEGQGADGYTF; cdr3_nt: TGTGCCAGCAGCCATCCCGAAGGACAGGGGGCCGATGGCTACACCTTC; j_call: TRBJ1-2; clone_size: -; d_call: TRBD1; v_call: TRBV4-2
cdr3_aa: CASSLTGTGESPETQYF; cdr3_nt: TGTGCCAGCAGTCTAACCGGGACAGGGGAATCGCCAGAGACCCAGTACTTC; j_call: TRBJ2-5; clone_size: -; d_call: TRBD1; v_call: TRBV6-6
cdr3_aa: CASSPQQGRNSGANVLTF; cdr3_nt: TGTGCCAGCAGCCCCCAACAGGGGCGAAACTCTGGGGCCAACGTCCTGACTTTC; j_call: TRBJ2-6; clone_size: -; d_call: TRBD1; v_call: TRBV3-1/TRBV3-2
cdr3_aa: CSASSTGGGTGELFF; cdr3_nt: TGCAGTGCTAGTTCAACAGGGGGTGGCACCGGGGAGCTGTTTTTT; j_call: TRBJ2-2; clone_size: -; d_call: TRBD1; v_call: TRBV20-1
cdr3_aa: CASSPGQLSGANVLTF; cdr3_nt: TGTGCCAGCTCTCCGGGACAACTCTCTGGGGCCAACGTCCTGACTTTC; j_call: TRBJ2-6; clone_size: -; d_call: -; v_call: TRBV27